The 14 T cell receptor beta chains below were found in one sample sequenced in a study of memory CD4+ T cells and cytomegalovirus serostatus. Single viable CD3+CD4+CD8-CD45RO+ cells were sorted as the memory CD4+ T cells. Generated by immunoSEQ multiplex PCR, the TCRdb table keeps only in-frame clones and is missing some. The sample records under 80,000 clones, around 83% being singletons. Sequencing was done on a sample of memory CD4+ T cells from blood. The origin of the receptors is an adult in good health and CMV-seronegative.

The J gene is TRBJ1-4, the V gene TRBV11-2; D perhaps matches TRBD1 (5 bases). The germline V and J ends were trimmed by 3 bases and 5 bases, with 16 bases remaining between them. Germline loops: CDR1 SGHAT, CDR2 FQNNGV. The CDR3 length is 16 residues. This chain's CDR3 is CASSFGPGRKNEKLFF. The CDR3, as DNA: TGTGCCAGCAGCTTTGGCCCGGGACGGAAAAATGAAAAACTGTTTTTT.

This clone occurred once. V and J are TRBV6-1 and TRBJ2-1, with D possibly matching TRBD1 (6 bases). The CDR3 is 15 residues long. Germline assignment: CDR1 MNHNS and CDR2 SASEGT. V lost 4 bases and J 0 bases, leaving 10 bases between the germline ends. The CDR3 sequence: CASSGMGASYNEQFF. The CDR3 nucleotides are TGTGCCAGCAGTGGTATGGGGGCCTCCTACAATGAGCAGTTCTTC.

This chain connects TRBV7-7 to TRBJ1-1; D remains ambiguous. This CDR3 has 13 residues. Trimming removed 6 bases at V and 1 base at J, with 9 bases between. CDR1 and CDR2 (germline): SSHAT, FNYEAQ (reference sequence). The CDR3 coding sequence is TGTGCCAGCAGTGCCCAGGCGAACACTGAAGCTTTCTTT. Its protein is CASSAQANTEAFF. Full variable domain (missing parts from reference TRBV7-7 and TRBJ1-1): GAGVSQSPRYKVTKRGQDVTLRCDPISSHATLYWYQQALGQGPEFLTYFNYEAQPDKSGLPSDRFSAERPEGSISTLTIQRTEQRDSAMYRCASSAQANTEAFFGQGTRLTVV.

The chain combines TRBV18 with TRBJ1-1; D unclear. This CDR3 is 13 amino acids long. Germline CDR1 KGHSH, CDR2 LQKENI. Trimming left V 4 bases short and J 1 base short, with 7 bases between. The CDR3 loop is CASSRSGNTEAFF. The CDR3 DNA reads as TGTGCCAGCTCACGGTCCGGGAACACTGAAGCTTTCTTT.

This chain joins TRBV7-9 and TRBJ1-5; a possible D gene is TRBD1 (5 bases). Trimming shortened V by 5 bases and J by 6 bases, and 17 bases separated the two germline ends. Germline CDR1 and CDR2: SEHNR and FQNEAQ (reference sequence). The CDR3 consists of 15 residues. For the CDR3, the DNA is TGTGCCAGCAGCACCGGGACGGCCGGCAGTCAGCCCCAGCATTTT. Translation: CASSTGTAGSQPQHF.

The J gene is TRBJ2-1, the V gene TRBV10-3, with D possibly matching TRBD1 (6 bases). V lost 3 bases to trimming and J lost 12 bases, with 21 bases between them. Germline assignment: CDR1 ENHRY and CDR2 SYGVKD. The CDR3 is 15 amino acids. The CDR3 here is CAISDADSSSGRQFF. The CDR3 DNA sequence: TGTGCCATCAGTGACGCGGACAGCTCCTCCGGGCGGCAGTTCTTC.

This clone was counted a single time. The rearrangement uses TRBV29-1 and TRBJ1-2; D is undetermined. Trimming removed 2 bases at V and 4 bases at J, with 14 bases between. The CDR3 is 14 amino acids. From germline, CDR1 is SQVTM and CDR2 ANQGSEA. The CDR3 loop is CSVEKPPDGYGYTF. DNA of the CDR3: TGCAGCGTTGAAAAACCACCCGACGGCTATGGCTACACCTTC.

The chain uses TRBV7-8 and TRBJ1-2; D is unclear. The CDR3 runs to 14 residues. Germline V gene lookup returns CDR1 SGHVS and CDR2 FQNEAQ. The V end lost 0 bases, the J end lost 0 bases, and 5 bases lay between the germline ends. CDR3 sequence: CASSLAHTNYGYTF. CDR3 bases: TGTGCCAGCAGCTTAGCACACACTAACTATGGCTACACCTTC. Drawing the rest from reference TRBV7-8 and TRBJ1-2, the complete variable domain is GAGVSQSPRYKVAKRGQDVALRCDPISGHVSLFWYQQALGQGPEFLTYFQNEAQLDKSGLPSDRFFAERPEGSVSTLKIQRTQQEDSAVYLCASSLAHTNYGYTFGSGTRLTVV.

This clone was recorded once. The rearrangement uses TRBV6-1 and TRBJ1-2; D gene uncertain. Between the trimmed V and J ends, which lost 6 bases and 2 bases, there was a span of 7 bases. The CDR3 contains 12 residues. In germline, CDR1 is MNHNS, CDR2 SASEGT. CDR3 region: CASRYINYGYTF. The CDR3 nucleotides are TGTGCCAGCAGATACATAAACTATGGCTACACCTTC.

This clone was picked up one time. The chain employs TRBV11-2 and TRBJ2-7; possibly TRBD1 for D (6 bases). Germline values: CDR1 SGHAT, CDR2 FQNNGV. The CDR3 totals 12 residues. V was pared by 5 bases and J by 7 bases, with 12 bases between. Here the CDR3 reads CASSKNQGEQYF. CDR3 DNA sequence: TGTGCCAGCAGCAAGAACCAGGGGGAGCAGTACTTC.

The chain is built from TRBV6-1 and TRBJ1-1, with D hard to call. The length of the CDR3 is 13 residues. Germline V lookup: CDR1 MNHNS, CDR2 SASEGT. The ends were cut back, 4 bases at V and 4 bases at J, with 10 bases in the middle. The CDR3 loop reads CASSVEGITEAFF. CDR3 nucleotide sequence: TGTGCCAGCAGTGTTGAGGGCATCACTGAAGCTTTCTTT.

The CDR3 is CATQDRGSGDQPQHF. CDR3 DNA: TGTGCCACCCAGGACAGGGGGTCTGGTGATCAGCCCCAGCATTTT. The chain carries TRBV6-6 and TRBJ1-5; 10 bases agree with TRBD1. Germline CDR1 MNHNY, CDR2 SVGAGI (reference sequence). The CDR3 is made up of 15 amino acids. V lost 10 bases, J lost 5 bases, and 11 bases stayed unmatched.

The CDR3 is CAWALSQETQYF. The CDR3 bases are TGTGCCTGGGCGCTAAGCCAAGAGACCCAGTACTTC. The genes are TRBV30 and TRBJ2-5; D is unclear. The germline V and J ends were trimmed by 5 bases and 1 base, with 8 bases remaining between them. CDR3 size: 12 residues. Germline CDR1 is GTSNPN and CDR2 is SVGIG (reference sequence).

With regard to this clone: Sequence at one end of the junction differs from germline and may be a read error. V is TRBV5-4 and J is TRBJ2-3; the match to TRBD1 covers 7 bases. The CDR3 contains 15 residues. Germline CDR1 reads SGHNT; CDR2 reads YYREEE (reference sequence). This CDR3 reads CASSSQQGSRDTQYF. CDR3 nucleotides: TGTGCCAGCAGCTCACAACAGGGGAGCAGAGATACGCAGTATTTT.